A selection of T cell receptor beta chains follows, all from one sample in a study of control samples from healthy donors and cancer patients. Clones were read by immunoSEQ multiplex PCR, and TCRdb kept only the in-frame ones, dropping some. The data contain 400,000 to 500,000 clones, around 90% of them singletons. The specimen was PBMCs. These receptors all come from a man in his forties or fifties with head and neck cancer. Both conserved end residues are part of each CDR3. A D gene is named only where the DNA matches it firmly. A clone size is listed for some rows: how often the clone was seen (once, few, many), or a class if it is expanded.

D gene: -
J gene: TRBJ2-2
clone size: -
V gene: TRBV27
CDR3 protein: CASTANGLNTGELFF
CDR3 DNA: TGTGCCAGCACCGCAAACGGACTTAACACCGGGGAGCTGTTTTTT

D gene: -
J gene: TRBJ1-1
clone size: -
V gene: TRBV25-1
CDR3 protein: CASSGSFRGEAFF
CDR3 DNA: TGTGCCAGCAGTGGGTCATTTCGGGGTGAAGCTTTCTTT

D gene: -
J gene: TRBJ2-5
clone size: -
V gene: TRBV28
CDR3 protein: CASSLNLGTQYF
CDR3 DNA: TGTGCCAGCAGTTTGAACTTGGGGACCCAGTACTTC

D gene: TRBD1
J gene: TRBJ2-1
clone size: -
V gene: TRBV3-1/TRBV3-2
CDR3 protein: CASSLLGQGKYNEQFF
CDR3 DNA: TGTGCCAGCAGCCTATTAGGACAGGGAAAATACAATGAGCAGTTCTTC

D gene: -
J gene: TRBJ2-7
clone size: -
V gene: TRBV5-1
CDR3 protein: CASSNTGSREQYF
CDR3 DNA: TGCGCCAGCAGCAACACAGGGTCTCGCGAGCAGTACTTC

D gene: -
J gene: TRBJ2-7
clone size: -
V gene: TRBV9
CDR3 protein: CASSAGPRGTYEQYF
CDR3 DNA: TGTGCCAGCAGCGCCGGCCCCAGGGGTACCTACGAGCAGTACTTC

D gene: TRBD1
J gene: TRBJ1-3
clone size: few
V gene: TRBV10-3
CDR3 protein: CAISALDRDGNTIYF
CDR3 DNA: TGTGCCATCAGCGCTCTCGACAGGGACGGAAACACCATATATTTT

D gene: TRBD1
J gene: TRBJ1-1
clone size: -
V gene: TRBV5-1
CDR3 protein: CASSLTAGGTEAFF
CDR3 DNA: TGCGCCAGCAGCCTAACCGCAGGGGGCACTGAAGCTTTCTTT

D gene: TRBD2
J gene: TRBJ2-1
clone size: -
V gene: TRBV6-4
CDR3 protein: CASSGRGSSSYNEQFF
CDR3 DNA: TGTGCCAGCAGCGGGCGCGGGAGTAGCTCCTACAATGAGCAGTTCTTC

D gene: TRBD1
J gene: TRBJ1-1
clone size: -
V gene: TRBV7-6
CDR3 protein: CASSSRQGVGAFF
CDR3 DNA: TGTGCCAGCAGCAGCCGACAGGGGGTCGGAGCTTTCTTT

D gene: -
J gene: TRBJ2-2
clone size: -
V gene: TRBV28
CDR3 protein: CASSLTGELFF
CDR3 DNA: TGTGCCAGCAGCCTCACCGGGGAGCTGTTTTTT

D gene: TRBD1
J gene: TRBJ2-3
clone size: -
V gene: TRBV24-1
CDR3 protein: CATSDLGTGDTDTQYF
CDR3 DNA: TGTGCCACCAGTGATTTGGGGACAGGGGACACAGATACGCAGTATTTT

D gene: -
J gene: TRBJ1-3
clone size: -
V gene: TRBV9
CDR3 protein: CASSAGTFSGNTIYF
CDR3 DNA: TGTGCCAGCAGCGCAGGGACTTTCTCTGGAAACACCATATATTTT

D gene: TRBD1
J gene: TRBJ2-7
clone size: once
V gene: TRBV6-1
CDR3 protein: CASSEGFGGQALYEQYF
CDR3 DNA: TGTGCCAGCAGTGAAGGGTTCGGGGGACAGGCCTTGTACGAGCAGTACTTC

D gene: TRBD1
J gene: TRBJ1-1
clone size: -
V gene: TRBV11-2
CDR3 protein: CASPPTGANTEAFF
CDR3 DNA: TGTGCCAGCCCCCCGACAGGGGCCAACACTGAAGCTTTCTTT

D gene: TRBD1
J gene: TRBJ1-1
clone size: -
V gene: TRBV6-2/TRBV6-3
CDR3 protein: CASSRDRGTEAFF
CDR3 DNA: TGTGCCAGCAGTCGGGACAGGGGGACTGAAGCTTTCTTT

D gene: TRBD2
J gene: TRBJ2-1
clone size: -
V gene: TRBV7-6
CDR3 protein: CASSLDFPSGRPGFNEQFF
CDR3 DNA: TGTGCCAGCAGCTTAGATTTTCCTAGCGGGAGGCCGGGTTTCAATGAGCAGTTCTTC

D gene: -
J gene: TRBJ2-7
clone size: -
V gene: TRBV6-6
CDR3 protein: CASSYNDGKQYF
CDR3 DNA: TGTGCCAGCAGTTACAACGACGGAAAGCAGTACTTC

D gene: -
J gene: TRBJ2-2
clone size: -
V gene: TRBV6-4
CDR3 protein: CASSSEASTGELFF
CDR3 DNA: TGTGCCAGCAGTTCCGAGGCCAGCACCGGGGAGCTGTTTTTT

D gene: TRBD1
J gene: TRBJ1-5
clone size: -
V gene: TRBV30
CDR3 protein: CAWSIGTGGGGSNQPQHF
CDR3 DNA: TGTGCCTGGAGTATCGGGACAGGGGGCGGGGGGAGCAATCAGCCCCAGCATTTT

D gene: TRBD1
J gene: TRBJ1-5
clone size: -
V gene: TRBV4-2
CDR3 protein: CASSQPGQKVLPQHF
CDR3 DNA: TGTGCCAGCAGCCAGCCGGGACAGAAGGTTCTACCCCAGCATTTT

D gene: -
J gene: TRBJ2-2
clone size: -
V gene: TRBV4-3
CDR3 protein: CASSQGTDNTGELFF
CDR3 DNA: TGCGCCAGCAGCCAAGGGACGGACAACACCGGGGAGCTGTTTTTT

D gene: -
J gene: TRBJ1-4
clone size: -
V gene: TRBV30
CDR3 protein: CAWGRGGTNEKLFF
CDR3 DNA: TGTGCCTGGGGCCGTGGGGGAACTAATGAAAAACTGTTTTTT

D gene: -
J gene: TRBJ2-6
clone size: -
V gene: TRBV7-8
CDR3 protein: CASSLAGAGAPLSGANVLTF
CDR3 DNA: TGTGCCAGCAGCTTAGCGGGGGCAGGGGCCCCTCTCTCTGGGGCCAACGTCCTGACTTTC

D gene: TRBD1
J gene: TRBJ1-6
clone size: -
V gene: TRBV12-3/TRBV12-4
CDR3 protein: CASRDRDRSPLHF
CDR3 DNA: TGTGCCAGCAGGGACAGGGACCGTTCACCCCTCCACTTT

D gene: TRBD2
J gene: TRBJ2-5
clone size: -
V gene: TRBV14
CDR3 protein: CASSQIAGAGETQYF
CDR3 DNA: TGTGCCAGCAGCCAAATAGCGGGAGCAGGAGAGACCCAGTACTTC

D gene: TRBD1
J gene: TRBJ1-1
clone size: once
V gene: TRBV28
CDR3 protein: CASSFLGVGQADMNTEAFF
CDR3 DNA: TGTGCCAGCAGTTTCCTGGGGGTGGGACAGGCGGACATGAACACTGAAGCTTTCTTT

D gene: -
J gene: TRBJ1-4
clone size: -
V gene: TRBV20-1
CDR3 protein: CSASQGRFSEKLFF
CDR3 DNA: TGCAGTGCTAGTCAGGGACGGTTCTCTGAAAAACTGTTTTTT

D gene: -
J gene: TRBJ2-2
clone size: -
V gene: TRBV6-1
CDR3 protein: CASSEGGAGLGAGELFF
CDR3 DNA: TGTGCCAGCAGTGAAGGCGGGGCGGGGTTAGGGGCCGGGGAGCTGTTTTTT

D gene: -
J gene: TRBJ2-6
clone size: -
V gene: TRBV7-9
CDR3 protein: CASSQDWRANVLTF
CDR3 DNA: TGTGCCAGCAGCCAGGACTGGCGAGCCAACGTCCTGACTTTC

D gene: -
J gene: TRBJ2-5
clone size: -
V gene: TRBV7-7
CDR3 protein: CASSLLLSLQETQYF
CDR3 DNA: TGTGCTAGCAGCTTACTCCTGTCTCTTCAAGAGACCCAGTACTTC

D gene: TRBD2
J gene: TRBJ2-2
clone size: -
V gene: TRBV5-4
CDR3 protein: CASSHGTSGRAYTGELFF
CDR3 DNA: TGTGCCAGCAGCCACGGGACTAGCGGGAGGGCTTACACCGGGGAGCTGTTTTTT

D gene: -
J gene: TRBJ1-5
clone size: -
V gene: TRBV20-1
CDR3 protein: CSASWGQGDQPQHF
CDR3 DNA: TGCAGTGCTAGTTGGGGGCAGGGCGATCAGCCCCAGCATTTT

D gene: TRBD1
J gene: TRBJ2-1
clone size: once
V gene: TRBV6-6
CDR3 protein: CASSYSRDSSYNEQFF
CDR3 DNA: TGTGCCAGCAGTTACTCGAGGGACAGCTCCTACAATGAGCAGTTCTTC

D gene: -
J gene: TRBJ1-1
clone size: few
V gene: TRBV28
CDR3 protein: CASTSFLGGFGNTEAFF
CDR3 DNA: TGTGCCAGCACTTCGTTCCTGGGGGGGTTTGGGAACACTGAAGCTTTCTTT

D gene: TRBD1
J gene: TRBJ2-1
clone size: -
V gene: TRBV10-1
CDR3 protein: CASSETGEVSYNEQFF
CDR3 DNA: TGCGCCAGCAGTGAAACAGGGGAAGTGTCCTACAATGAGCAGTTCTTC

D gene: -
J gene: TRBJ1-6
clone size: few
V gene: TRBV5-1
CDR3 protein: CASSLEGSSYNSPLHF
CDR3 DNA: TGCGCCAGCAGCTTGGAAGGAAGCTCCTATAATTCACCCCTCCACTTT

D gene: TRBD2
J gene: TRBJ2-1
clone size: -
V gene: TRBV24-1
CDR3 protein: CATQGRDWDEQFF
CDR3 DNA: TGTGCCACCCAAGGGAGGGATTGGGATGAGCAGTTCTTC

D gene: TRBD2
J gene: TRBJ2-7
clone size: once
V gene: TRBV27
CDR3 protein: CASSLYAEAGGPYEQYF
CDR3 DNA: TGTGCCAGCAGTTTATATGCCGAAGCGGGGGGGCCTTACGAGCAGTACTTC

D gene: TRBD1
J gene: TRBJ1-2
clone size: -
V gene: TRBV6-5
CDR3 protein: CASSYSGIQGDYGYTF
CDR3 DNA: TGTGCCAGCAGTTACTCCGGGATTCAGGGGGACTATGGCTACACCTTC

D gene: -
J gene: TRBJ2-2
clone size: once
V gene: TRBV27
CDR3 protein: CASSVRANTGELFF
CDR3 DNA: TGTGCCAGCAGTGTCAGGGCGAACACCGGGGAGCTGTTTTTT

D gene: -
J gene: TRBJ1-1
clone size: -
V gene: TRBV7-9
CDR3 protein: CASSFPGANTEAFF
CDR3 DNA: TGTGCCAGCAGCTTCCCCGGGGCGAACACTGAAGCTTTCTTT

D gene: TRBD1
J gene: TRBJ2-7
clone size: few
V gene: TRBV6-5
CDR3 protein: CASRPGTGGLEQYF
CDR3 DNA: TGTGCCAGCAGGCCCGGGACAGGGGGCCTCGAGCAGTACTTC

D gene: TRBD2
J gene: TRBJ2-3
clone size: -
V gene: TRBV12-5
CDR3 protein: CASGLEAGATDTQYF
CDR3 DNA: TGTGCTAGTGGTTTAGAGGCGGGAGCCACAGATACGCAGTATTTT

D gene: -
J gene: TRBJ2-3
clone size: -
V gene: TRBV27
CDR3 protein: CASSLLTATDTQYF
CDR3 DNA: TGTGCCAGCAGTTTATTGACTGCCACAGATACGCAGTATTTT

D gene: TRBD1
J gene: TRBJ2-1
clone size: -
V gene: TRBV3-1/TRBV3-2
CDR3 protein: CASSQKVGTGKYNEQFF
CDR3 DNA: TGTGCCAGCAGCCAGAAAGTGGGGACAGGGAAATACAATGAGCAGTTCTTC

D gene: -
J gene: TRBJ1-3
clone size: -
V gene: TRBV11-2
CDR3 protein: CASSFQGPGGNTIYF
CDR3 DNA: TGTGCCAGCAGCTTTCAGGGTCCTGGCGGAAACACCATATATTTT

D gene: -
J gene: TRBJ2-5
clone size: -
V gene: TRBV5-1
CDR3 protein: CASSLGGGGGETQYF
CDR3 DNA: TGCGCCAGCAGCTTGGGCGGTGGTGGTGGGGAGACCCAGTACTTC